This T cell receptor (beta chain) was recorded in a study of cytomegalovirus exposure and HLA in healthy donors (dated 2017 in TCRdb). For the wider study: An earlier analysis of several hundred of the donors reported approximately 300 Gb of sequence data and around 120 million unique TCR beta sequences from some 180 million T cells. Of the 300 to 400 genotyped donors, about 84% fell in the genetic ancestry cluster associated with self-reported Caucasian donors. The T cell repertoires of 700 or so subjects were profiled by immunosequencing and related to cytomegalovirus serostatus. Because of strong linkage in the cohort, roughly 5 DR-DQ haplotypes were treated as single units for association and clustering. All discovery cohort repertoires had been generated on a single sequencing platform. Besides the first cohort of roughly 640 subjects, a separate validation cohort made up of roughly 120 different subjects was used. An early release that covered about 600 HLA-typed donors contained approximately 290 gigabases of sequencing data and tens of millions of unique TCR sequences. In an earlier analysis of roughly 600 of the donors, high-throughput TCR beta sequencing was used to judge whether each TCR beta V gene segment behaved as functional or pseudogenic. Donor age, sex, ethnicity and CMV serostatus were compiled alongside the repertoire data. The study aimed to test whether cataloging public T cell receptors could reveal signatures of past pathogen exposure. Class I and class II HLA loci were covered by the typing at four-digit resolution. Among about 400 genotyped donors of the cohort, an average of roughly 230,000 unique TCR beta nucleotide sequences was sequenced per donor, of which 15% to 20% were non-productive. In a later analysis, previously published TCR beta repertoires from 670 or so donors were re-analyzed and high-resolution HLA genotyping was added so that TCR occurrence patterns could be studied. A later genetic analysis used genome-wide SNP genotypes for about 55% of the 666 donors, treating that subset as a discovery cohort. The number of typed donors differed by locus: about 629-630 for A, B, C, DRB1 and DQB1; some 500 for DQA1; 606 for DPA1; and 400 to 480 for DPB1. In the later analysis, no new phenotypic data were used to find candidate immune exposures; instead, reliance was placed on TCR beta sequences and their occurrence across donors. The study combined high-throughput TCR immunosequencing, statistical association of individual TCRs with disease status, and machine learning to predict cytomegalovirus infection status. Overall study results and their limits: In a later analysis, several top co-occurrence clusters were reported to appear linked to parvovirus B19, influenza, CMV and Epstein-Barr virus. Broadly in line with IMGT annotations, most TCR beta V segments showed up in productive rearrangements about 87% or about 30% of the time in an earlier analysis of several hundred of the donors. According to a later analysis, most CMV-associated TCR beta chains appeared to be HLA-restricted, and the HLA associations seemed to be driven largely by CMV exposure. When HLA alleles, especially DR and DQ, strongly co-occurred, attributing TCR associations to individual alleles was difficult. Because counts were too low, roughly 18 rarely observed V segments, including chromosome 9 orphons, were left out of the earlier analysis of some 600 of the donors. Across donors, most TCR sequences were observed very rarely, whereas some public TCRs were present in many individuals. Because some donors lacked HLA typing at each locus, the association tests relied only on the typed subset. A later analysis found that HLA-associated TCR beta chains were more clonally expanded and had lower generation probabilities than equally common non-associated chains. In vitro tests confirmed that a few of the cytomegalovirus-associated TCR beta chains recognize cytomegalovirus antigens. At a false discovery rate of 0.05, a later analysis linked roughly 17,000 TCR beta sequences to specific HLA alleles. For the cohort, immune exposure information was limited to CMV serostatus. Presence/absence analyses assumed roughly uniform sequencing depth across donors, an assumption that may not hold. A later genetic analysis associated a missense DCLRE1C variant with V-gene and J-gene trimming of TCR beta chains, and an independent cohort replicated the association. A later analysis found that TCR association rates varied across HLA loci, with DRB1 alleles showing the most associated TCRs and HLA-C alleles the fewest. A group of highly shared sequence variants was considered likely to be a technical artifact of the sequencing pipeline. Correlated functional status among segregating V segments might be attributable to linkage disequilibrium, but an unknown experimental factor could not be ruled out. Some IMGT-functional V segments, including TRBV6-2 and TRBV6-3, could not be told apart with the 87-base-pair reads, so those segments were excluded. A further reported finding was that TCR beta sequences accurately predicted the HLA-A and HLA-B alleles for most subjects in the first cohort. The authors suggested that the approach could potentially be generalized to other disease states and immunological phenotypes. According to a later genetic analysis, donors in an Asian-associated ancestry cluster had fewer N-insertions in productive TCRs than the approximately 690-donor mean. This cohort had only TCR beta chains sequenced, and the lack of alpha or paired-chain data limited which features could be detected. A total of 150 or so TCR beta chains were listed by the study as associated with cytomegalovirus. Cytomegalovirus status was reported to be diagnosed by the classifier with high specificity and sensitivity in both the original and validation cohorts.

The method was the immunoSEQ multiplex PCR assay. For the multiplex PCR, a mixture combining 60 forward primers for TCR Vbeta segments and 13 reverse primers for TCR Jbeta segments was used. The CDR3 region of rearranged TCR beta genes was amplified from genomic DNA by a multiplex PCR assay. The Illumina HiSeq System was used to sequence the amplified TCR beta libraries as 87-base-pair reads. The original pipeline was this. A later analysis tallied roughly 76 million unique TCR beta chains across the 640 or so repertoires, and roughly 11 million of those chains were shared by two or more donors. A nearest-neighbor algorithm error-corrected the raw reads and collapsed the reads into unique sequences, merging closely related sequences to remove PCR and sequencing errors. V, D and J gene segments were assigned by aligning CDR3 sequences to IMGT reference sequences. For a sequence to be retained, a match of at least six nucleotides to both a V gene segment and a J gene segment was required. A rearrangement was called productive if the CDR3 had no stop codons and remained in frame with V and J, and every other rearrangement was called non-productive. CDR3 was defined by IMGT convention, running from the second conserved V-encoded cysteine to the conserved J-encoded phenylalanine. The earlier analysis of 587 of the donors excluded sequences that lacked an unambiguous match to a single V gene segment. An earlier analysis of 500 to 600 of the donors classified V segments as functional when productive rearrangements were above 56.7% and as segregating when the standard deviation between donors was above 5%. To diagnose cytomegalovirus status from the catalog of TCR beta chain sequences, a statistical classification framework was built. A later analysis assigned V and J genes by comparing TCR nucleotide sequences with IMGT/GENE-DB human TR gene sequences. A later analysis assigned CDR3 sequences and most-parsimonious VDJ recombination scenarios with the TCRdist pipeline. In a later analysis, each TCR beta chain was defined by its CDR3 amino acid sequence together with its V-gene family, and reads without a unique V-gene family were excluded. A later analysis removed several hundred highly shared, low-generation-probability nucleotide sequences to deal with suspected cross-contamination and a sequencing artifact. In a later analysis, a clonal expansion index was calculated for each public chain from normalized within-repertoire ranks of inferred template counts. In a later analysis, generation probabilities were computed with a VDJ recombination model fitted to out-of-frame rearrangements, and the resulting probabilities were checked against IGoR. In a later analysis, hypergeometric tests were used to score TCR-TCR, TCR-HLA and TCR-CMV co-occurrence, with a repertoire-size bias correction applied to TCR pairs. In a later analysis, false discovery rates were estimated by permuting HLA or CMV assignments 20 times. A later analysis grouped co-occurring TCRs with DBSCAN, adding TCRdist sequence similarity when clustering within HLA-allele-positive subsets. Repertoires with fewer than 30,000 or more than 120,000 public chains were left out of co-occurrence clustering, as were a few repertoires with anomalous nucleotide sharing. As stored in TCRdb, this immuneACCESS dataset retains in-frame rearrangements with V and J assigned. A fraction of the clones does not appear; measured against another copy, unresolved V genes explain less than half of the discrepancy, and the remainder lacks a known reason. That table supplies the V and J calls and clone size; D and trimming were determined from the DNA. This sample holds around 130,000 clones; 75% to 90% were observed only once. Approximately 5.6% of the sample lies in the top ten.

In total, 600 or so healthy bone marrow donors made up the cohort. At the time of sampling, all cohort members were nominally healthy, though unrecorded immune exposures were likely present. The donor tested CMV seropositive, placing the donor among the 289 seropositive members of the cohort. Every donor gave a peripheral blood sample, and the peripheral blood mononuclear cells from that sample were used for TCR beta sequencing. Genomic DNA was extracted from the blood cell samples with the Qiagen DNeasy Blood Extraction Kit. The CDR3 starts with the cysteine, ends with the phenylalanine, and has 13 residues. This entry keeps only the CDR3 DNA: 39 bases, framed from base 1. CDR1 and CDR2 were assigned from the germline V gene as SQVTM and ANQGSEA. A distance of 14 bases separates the germline ends of V and J, which lose 3 bases and 6 bases respectively. To note about this clone: Its antigen target is currently unknown. No base qualities exist here, and no much larger clone lies one base off it.

This chain is built from TRBV29-1 and TRBJ1-1; TRBD1 might be the D gene, on 6 matching bases. The sequenced sample was PBMCs. This clonotype was obtained from a woman aged 35 to 49 in good health and CMV-seropositive. The CDR3 protein is CSVDQGLTAEAFF. The nucleotide sequence is TGCAGCGTTGATCAGGGGTTGACGGCTGAAGCTTTCTTT. The full variable domain, completed from the reference TRBV29-1 and TRBJ1-1 proteins outside the CDR3, reads SAVISQKPSRDICQRGTSLTIQCQVDSQVTMMFWYRQQPGQSLTLIATANQGSEATYESGFVIDKFPISRPNLTFSTLTVSNMSPEDSSIYLCSVDQGLTAEAFFGQGTRLTVV.